This T cell receptor beta chain was retrieved from a study of CD8+ T cells in alopecia areata. Study-wide background: Tofacitinib was given for 6 to 18 months, then stopped for 6 months.

Extracted RNA was reverse transcribed into cDNA, the sequencing template. Repertoires were generated with immunoSEQ multiplex PCR, while TCRdb's copy carries only in-frame clones and drops some. The sample carries hundreds of thousands of clones, about two thirds recorded once. Overall study results and limits: Researchers reported that TCR sharing among patients proved less clear than in mice, possibly HLA-linked. Scalp sample sequencing also detects resident alphabeta T cells of normal skin.

This clone was observed a handful of times. Its antigen remains unknown. This same CDR3 is encoded by further DNA sequences in the sample. The receptor was derived from a human donor with alopecia areata. Material: CD4+ T cells sorted from blood, obtained at week 0.

CDR3 DNA sequence: TGCAGCGCGATGAACACTGAAGCTTTCTTT. Amino acid sequence: CSAMNTEAFF. The genes are TRBV29-1 and TRBJ1-1; D is undetermined. The CDR3 sequence is 10 residues long. V lost 7 bases and J lost 0, with 3 bases in between. The germline V gene has CDR1 SQVTM and CDR2 ANQGSEA.